This T cell receptor (beta chain) derives from a study of beta chain features in type 1 diabetes. Study observations and caveats: Among patients with Type 1 diabetes, TCRB CDR3s were moderately but significantly shorter in every one of the four CD4+ subsets.

Every donor had blood drawn once into heparin, approximately 120 mL on average. This clone has just a few counts. The antigen remains undetermined. As every portion of the isolated RNA was reverse transcribed, the sequencing read expressed TCRB transcripts. TCRdb keeps only in-frame clones here, not all; method: immunoSEQ multiplex PCR. The data show roughly 150,000 clones, approximately 10% seen once. The CDR3 totals 13 residues. J lost 4 bases, V lost 7 bases, and 4 bases had no gene match. From germline, CDR1 is SNHLY and CDR2 FYNNEI. Specimen: central memory CD4+ T cells from blood. The rearrangement links TRBV2 to TRBJ1-5; 7 bases agree with TRBD1. The source of this sequence is a man between 18 and 35 years old in good health. This chain's CDR3 is CASTGQMNQPQHF. CDR3 in DNA: TGTGCCAGCACGGGACAGATGAATCAGCCCCAGCATTTT.